These 32 T cell receptor beta chains were sequenced from one sample in a study of Tregs in tolerant kidney transplant recipients. Sequenced by immunoSEQ multiplex PCR; TCRdb stores in-frame clones only, minus some. The specimen's table records roughly 53,000 clones. Sequenced here: CD4+ T cells from blood, sampled before the transplant. Every receptor here comes from a human donor who received a combined kidney and bone marrow transplant.

In regard to this clone: With the read ending 3 residues before the CDR3 end, the germline J gene is used to fill in that end. This sequence joins TRBV2 and TRBJ2-5; 12 bases are a match to TRBD2. Unmatched junction bases numbered 8, after V lost 2 bases and J lost 4 bases. This CDR3 spans 17 amino acids. Germline V gives CDR1 SNHLY, CDR2 FYNNEI. The sequenced CDR3 bases are TGTGCCAGCAGTGAAAGACTAGCGGGGGCCATAGGAGAGACC. This sequence encodes CASSERLAGAIGET. The whole CDR3 sequence is CASSERLAGAIGETQYF.

With respect to this clone: The sequence runs out 3 residues before the end of the CDR3; the remainder is reconstructed from the germline J gene. The chain couples TRBV19 to TRBJ2-4; TRBD1 is a possible D gene (6 bases). Germline V lookup: CDR1 LNHDA, CDR2 SQIVND (reference sequence). The germline V and J ends were trimmed by 3 bases and 2 bases, with 11 bases remaining between them. The CDR3 loop spans 15 amino acids. The CDR3 is CASSIQGITKNIQYF. The CDR3 bases that were read are TGTGCCAGTAGTATCCAGGGGATAACCAAAAACATT.

Comments on this clone: The CDR3 is cut off 3 residues early in the read; its end comes from the germline J gene. V usage is TRBV2 and J usage is TRBJ2-3, with D perhaps TRBD2 (6 bases). CDR1 and CDR2 from the germline V gene are SNHLY and FYNNEI. V was pared by 8 bases and J by 3 bases, with 21 bases between. CDR3 length equals 16 residues. The CDR3 here is CASGDYLSGTTDTQYF. The DNA read from the CDR3 is TGTGCCAGCGGAGACTACCTTTCCGGGACTACAGATACG.

As concerns this clone: Read data end 3 residues before the CDR3 end; the end is taken from the germline J gene. The chain carries TRBV2 and TRBJ2-2, with a tentative D call TRBD2 (5 bases). The germline CDR1 and CDR2 sequences are SNHLY and FYNNEI. Trimming removed 3 bases from V and 6 bases from J, with 8 bases in between. CDR3 length: 13 amino acids. CDR3 bases read: TGTGCCAGCAGTGATAGGCGGGCCGGGGAG. It codes for CASSDRRAGE. The CDR3 in full is CASSDRRAGELFF.

On this clone: The CDR3 end lies 3 residues beyond the end of the read and is filled in from the germline J gene. The chain links TRBV20-1 to TRBJ2-4; no clear D gene. CDR1 DFQATT and CDR2 SNEGSKA come from the germline V gene (reference sequence). The CDR3 has 13 residues. CDR3 DNA, as far as it was read: TGCAGTGCTAGAGCAGACTCGCCGCCTATT. Amino acid sequence: CSARADSPPI. The full-length CDR3 reads as CSARADSPPIQYF.

CDR3 bases read: TGTGCCAGTAGTTCTAGCGGGAGCCCAGATACG. It specifies CASSSSGSPDT. The entire CDR3 sequence reads CASSSSGSPDTQYF. The chain is built from TRBV19 and TRBJ2-3; TRBD2 agrees at 10 bases. The read halts 3 residues ahead of the CDR3 end, with the missing end drawn from the germline J gene. Germline V gene data show CDR1 as LNHDA and CDR2 as SQIVND (reference sequence). The CDR3 has 14 residues. With V trimmed by 5 bases and J by 4 bases, 3 bases remained unmatched.

Of note for this clone: Read data end 3 residues before the CDR3 end; the end is taken from the germline J gene. J is TRBJ2-2 and V is TRBV10-3, with D possibly TRBD1 on 6 matching bases. The CDR3 runs 14 residues. Germline CDR1 ENHRY, CDR2 SYGVKD. The CDR3 DNA, read in part, is TGTGCTACCCGGACAGACCGTAACACCGGGGAG. Translated: CATRTDRNTGE. In full, the CDR3 reads CATRTDRNTGELFF.

Concerning this clone itself: The junction shows a germline mismatch at one end, possibly a read error. The DNA ends 3 residues before the CDR3 does, and the rest of the CDR3 is filled in from the germline J gene. The chain recombines TRBV20-1 with TRBJ2-1; maybe TRBD1 (5 bases). Germline values: CDR1 DFQATT, CDR2 SNEGSKA (reference sequence). CDR3 length: 16 amino acids. The CDR3 loop is CGARVQARKGMNEQFF. CDR3 bases read: TGCGGTGCTAGAGTCCAGGCTAGGAAGGGGATGAATGAG.

Comment on this clone: The read terminates 3 residues ahead of where the CDR3 ends, so the germline J gene completes it. The genes are TRBV20-1 and TRBJ1-6; D remains unclear. The CDR3 is 14 residues long. The ends were cut back, 6 bases at V and 7 bases at J, with 16 bases in the middle. Germline V gene lookup returns CDR1 DFQATT and CDR2 SNEGSKA (reference sequence). The part of the CDR3 DNA that was read is TGCAGTGCATACCAGGCAGGAGGGAATTCACCC. As protein: CSAYQAGGNSP. The whole CDR3 protein is CSAYQAGGNSPLHF.

With regard to this clone: Read sequence stops 3 residues before the CDR3 end, and the germline J gene provides the missing end. J is TRBJ1-1 and V is TRBV2; 7 nucleotides align to TRBD1. The CDR3 is 15 residues long. V lost 6 bases, J lost 3 bases, and 10 bases stayed unmatched. Germline V gene sequence: CDR1 SNHLY, CDR2 FYNNEI. The CDR3 bases that were read are TGTGCCAGCAGACCCGGGACAGCCAGATACACTGAA. Amino acid sequence: CASRPGTARYTE. The CDR3 in full is CASRPGTARYTEAFF.

In regard to this clone: Coverage ceases 3 residues before the CDR3 finishes, and the germline J gene fills in the end. The rearrangement uses TRBV7-6 and TRBJ2-7, with 14 bases identical to TRBD2. Per the germline V gene, CDR1 is SGHVS and CDR2 is FNYEAQ. This CDR3 has 16 amino acids. V shed 4 bases and J 2 bases; nucleotides not matched to a gene: 4. Here the CDR3 reads CASSSGLAGAPYEQYF. The sequenced part of the CDR3 DNA is TGTGCCAGCAGCTCGGGACTAGCGGGAGCGCCCTACGAG.

CDR3 residues: CASSQGDTHLQETQYF. CDR3 DNA, as far as it was read: TGTGCCAGCAGTCAAGGGGACACACACCTCCAAGAGACC. The chain employs TRBV6-1 and TRBJ2-5; tentatively, D is TRBD1 (6 bases). The CDR3 end is not reached by the read, which stops 3 residues before it; the germline J gene fills it in. Germline V lookup: CDR1 MNHNS, CDR2 SASEGT. The CDR3 length is 16 residues. V was cut by 5 bases and J by 1 base, with 17 bases left in between.

CDR3 DNA (partial): TGTGCCAGCTCACCTCCACTGCGGGTCTACGAG. Its protein product is CASSPPLRVYE. Given in full, the CDR3 is CASSPPLRVYEQYF. The chain links TRBV18 to TRBJ2-7, with D maybe TRBD2 (5 bases). The read gets to within 3 residues of the CDR3 end, and the germline J gene fills in the rest. Germline V gene data show CDR1 as KGHSH and CDR2 as LQKENI. Between the trimmed V and J ends, which lost 3 bases and 3 bases, there was a span of 12 bases. The CDR3 covers 14 residues.

Turning to this clone: The CDR3 is cut off 3 residues early in the read; its end comes from the germline J gene. V gene TRBV19 combines with J gene TRBJ1-2; tentatively, D is TRBD1 (5 bases). V lost 6 bases to trimming and J lost 4 bases, with 12 bases between them. Germline V gives CDR1 LNHDA, CDR2 SQIVND (reference sequence). This CDR3 has 13 residues. The CDR3 DNA, read in part, is TGTGCCAGTAGACCAGGTGGGGCCTATGGC. Translation: CASRPGGAYG. The CDR3 in its entirety is CASRPGGAYGYTF.

CDR3 residues: CASNGYPYNEQFF. The DNA read from the CDR3 is TGTGCCAGCAACGGGTACCCCTACAATGAG. The V and J genes are TRBV12-3 or TRBV12-4 and TRBJ2-1, with D uncertain. The read terminates 3 residues before the CDR3 end, so the remaining end is supplied by the germline J gene. Between the trimmed V and J ends, which lost 7 bases and 2 bases, there was a span of 9 bases. This CDR3 has 13 residues.

Note on this clone: The read stops 3 residues short of the end of the CDR3; the missing end is completed from the germline J gene. The rearrangement uses TRBV12-5 and TRBJ2-3; 10 positions agree with TRBD2. Germline assignment: CDR1 LGHNT and CDR2 FRNRAP. This CDR3 has 16 residues. V was clipped by 2 bases and J by 2 bases; unmatched bases: 4. The CDR3 region is CASGLLAGEPTDTQYF. CDR3 DNA, as far as it was read: TGTGCTAGTGGTTTGCTAGCGGGGGAACCCACAGATACG.

The part of the CDR3 DNA that was read is TGCAGCGCCGGAGGGGTCCAAACCTACGAG. Translation: CSAGGVQTYE. The complete CDR3 sequence is CSAGGVQTYEQYF. The J gene is TRBJ2-7, the V gene TRBV29-1; the D gene is possibly TRBD2 (6 bases). The missing CDR3 end, 3 residues past where the read stops, is filled in from the germline J gene. From germline, CDR1 is SQVTM and CDR2 ANQGSEA. V shed 7 bases and J shed 2 bases, with 15 bases lying between them. The CDR3 is made up of 13 amino acids.

As regards this clone: Read sequence stops 3 residues before the CDR3 end, and the germline J gene provides the missing end. The chain links TRBV20-1 to TRBJ2-4; possible D gene TRBD2, 5 bases. Germline CDR1 DFQATT, CDR2 SNEGSKA (reference sequence). The CDR3 is 15 residues long. Trimming removed 0 bases at V and 0 bases at J, with 9 bases between. CDR3 bases read: TGCAGTGCTAGAGATGTCGGACTAGCCAAAAACATT. Its protein product is CSARDVGLAKNI. The CDR3, in full, reads CSARDVGLAKNIQYF.

Worth noting for this clone: The sequence runs out 3 residues before the end of the CDR3; the remainder is reconstructed from the germline J gene. The chain combines TRBV5-1 with TRBJ2-3, with 9 bases fitting TRBD1. V lost 0 bases and J lost 3; bases outside the gene matches: 5. Germline V CDR1 and CDR2: SGHRS, YFSETQ. The CDR3 sequence is 16 residues long. The CDR3 spells CASSLGYRGRTDTQYF. The CDR3 bases that were read are TGCGCCAGCAGCTTGGGATACAGGGGGCGTACAGATACG.

On this clone: The sequenced fragment ends 3 residues before the CDR3 boundary, so the rest is inferred from the germline J gene. The chain carries TRBV7-6 and TRBJ1-6; possible D gene TRBD1, 5 bases. Germline V gives CDR1 SGHVS, CDR2 FNYEAQ. Trimming pared 0 bases from V and 8 bases from J, leaving 11 bases between. CDR3 size: 15 residues. This CDR3 is CASSLAWGVHSPLHF. The sequenced CDR3 bases are TGTGCCAGCAGCTTAGCATGGGGGGTCCATTCACCC.

As to this clone: Read sequence stops 3 residues before the CDR3 end, and the germline J gene provides the missing end. This chain joins TRBV19 and TRBJ2-2, with D unclear. V was clipped by 5 bases and J by 5 bases, with 9 bases between them. The CDR3 covers 13 residues. Germline loops: CDR1 LNHDA, CDR2 SQIVND (reference sequence). The DNA read from the CDR3 is TGTGCCAGTAGTCCCGCAGGAACCGGGGAG. Amino acids: CASSPAGTGE. The entire CDR3 sequence reads CASSPAGTGELFF.

The part of the CDR3 DNA that was read is TGTGCCAGCTCACCCCGTAGCGGAATTTTTTCCTACGAG. It yields the protein CASSPRSGIFSYE. The entire CDR3 reads CASSPRSGIFSYEQYF. V gene TRBV18 combines with J gene TRBJ2-7, with D possibly matching TRBD2 (6 bases). The CDR3 extends 3 residues past the end of the read, so its final part is completed from the germline J gene. V was shortened by 3 bases and J by 1 base, with 16 bases between the two germline ends. The V gene's germline CDR1 is KGHSH and CDR2 LQKENI. The CDR3 extends over 16 amino acids.

Note on this clone: With the read ending 3 residues before the CDR3 end, the germline J gene is used to fill in that end. V is TRBV2 and J is TRBJ1-2; TRBD1 aligns across 8 bases. V shed 6 bases, J shed 5 bases, and the junction held 11 bases outside the gene matches. Germline V CDR1 and CDR2: SNHLY, FYNNEI. The CDR3 totals 15 residues. The CDR3 DNA, read in part, is TGTGCCAGCAGGGGGGGACAGGCCCGGATTTATGGC. It codes for CASRGGQARIYG. In full, the CDR3 is CASRGGQARIYGYTF.

Concerning this clone: The CDR3 end is not reached by the read, which stops 3 residues before it; the germline J gene fills it in. The chain recombines TRBV7-9 with TRBJ2-5; D remains ambiguous. The germline gives CDR1 SEHNR, CDR2 FQNEAQ (reference sequence). The germline V and J ends were trimmed by 3 bases and 3 bases, with 14 bases remaining between them. This CDR3 region has 15 residues. Here the CDR3 reads CASSFRGSGEETQYF. CDR3 DNA (partial): TGTGCCAGCAGCTTCCGCGGCTCCGGAGAAGAGACC. Together with reference TRBV7-9 and TRBJ2-5, the CDR3 gives the full variable domain: DTGVSQNPRHKITKRGQNVTFRCDPISEHNRLYWYRQTLGQGPEFLTYFQNEAQLEKSRLLSDRFSAERPKGSFSTLEIQRTEQGDSAMYLCASSFRGSGEETQYFGPGTRLLVL.

As to this clone: The CDR3 end is not reached by the read, which stops 3 residues before it; the germline J gene fills it in. The chain couples TRBV5-4 to TRBJ1-1; 7 positions agree with TRBD1. Germline V gives CDR1 SGHNT, CDR2 YYREEE (reference sequence). This CDR3 comprises 16 residues. V lost 4 bases and J lost 0; bases outside the gene matches: 9. CDR3 bases read: TGTGCCAGCAGCGTAACCGGGACAGCACTGAACACTGAA. Encoded protein: CASSVTGTALNTE. The whole CDR3 protein reads CASSVTGTALNTEAFF.

Worth noting for this clone: The read is 3 residues too short to cover the CDR3 end, so that end is filled in from the germline J gene. The genes are TRBV2 and TRBJ2-3, with 10 bases fitting TRBD2. This CDR3 spans 16 amino acids. V gave up 6 bases and J gave up 2 bases; unmatched junction bases: 8. The germline V gene has CDR1 SNHLY and CDR2 FYNNEI. The sequenced CDR3 bases are TGTGCCAGCAGCCCGGGACTAGCGACTTACACAGATACG. It encodes CASSPGLATYTDT. The CDR3 in its entirety is CASSPGLATYTDTQYF.

Comment on this clone: The read ends 3 residues before the CDR3 terminus; that terminus is restored from the germline J gene. The chain uses TRBV7-6 and TRBJ1-1; 9 nucleotides agree with TRBD1. The CDR3 runs 16 residues. Germline V CDR1 and CDR2: SGHVS, FNYEAQ. V lost 1 base to trimming and J lost 4 bases; unmatched junction nucleotides: 7. CDR3 DNA (partial): TGTGCCAGCAGCTTAGGGGGCAGGGACAGGGTCACTGAA. Its protein product is CASSLGGRDRVTE. The CDR3 reads in full as CASSLGGRDRVTEAFF.

To note about this clone: The read terminates 3 residues before the CDR3 end, so the remaining end is supplied by the germline J gene. The chain employs TRBV2 and TRBJ2-4; 9 positions match TRBD1. The CDR3 consists of 14 residues. Trimming cost V 5 bases and J 8 bases; bases outside gene matches: 7. Germline lookup yields CDR1 SNHLY and CDR2 FYNNEI. CDR3 amino acids: CASSSRTGVDIQYF. Partial CDR3 DNA: TGTGCCAGCAGTTCCCGGACAGGGGTAGACATT.

As regards this clone: The read is 3 residues too short to cover the CDR3 end, so that end is filled in from the germline J gene. J is TRBJ1-5 and V is TRBV11-2; D gene uncertain. The CDR3 runs 14 residues. Germline CDR1 is SGHAT and CDR2 is FQNNGV. V lost 0 bases and J 7 bases, leaving 10 bases between the germline ends. CDR3 DNA, as far as it was read: TGTGCCAGCAGCTTAGATGCACAAATGCAGCCC. It encodes CASSLDAQMQP. The entire CDR3 sequence reads CASSLDAQMQPQHF.

Of note for this clone: The read ends 3 residues before the CDR3 terminus; that terminus is restored from the germline J gene. This chain links TRBV6-2 or TRBV6-3 with TRBJ2-1, with 8 bases lining up with TRBD2. This CDR3 is built from 14 residues. The junction had 7 bases not matched to a gene; V was cut back by 6 bases and J by 6 bases. The germline V gene has CDR1 MNHEY and CDR2 SVGEGT. The CDR3 bases that were read are TGTGCCAGCAGACCAGCGGGAGTACTCAATGAG. It translates to CASRPAGVLNE. The whole CDR3 region reads CASRPAGVLNEQFF.

This CDR3 is CASSSQPGLLNYGYTF. Incomplete CDR3 DNA: TGTGCCAGCAGCTCCCAACCGGGACTACTGAACTATGGC. The chain uses TRBV7-8 and TRBJ1-2, with a weak D call TRBD1 (5 bases). The observed sequence ends 3 residues before the CDR3 terminus, with the missing tail filled in from the germline J gene. In germline, CDR1 is SGHVS, CDR2 FQNEAQ. This CDR3 is built from 16 residues. Trimming cost V 4 bases and J 2 bases, with 17 bases left between them.

Comments on this clone: The read ends 3 residues before the CDR3 terminus; that terminus is restored from the germline J gene. The chain employs TRBV2 and TRBJ2-7, with D possibly matching TRBD1 (5 bases). From germline, CDR1 is SNHLY and CDR2 FYNNEI. CDR3 length: 12 amino acids. Trimming stripped 3 bases from V and 5 bases from J, with 8 bases between. This chain's CDR3 is CASSDQGNEQYF. Partial CDR3 DNA: TGTGCCAGCAGTGACCAGGGAAACGAG.